This TCR beta chain was observed in a study of blood T cell repertoires in COVID-19. Background on the study: Italy, Spain and the United States were the sources of the convalescent and acute COVID-19 samples. T cells, B-cell-depleted T cells, or PBMCs provided the cDNA or gDNA that served as material.

Self-reported history from a screening survey and questionnaire set each donor's cohort. Trimming removed 1 base from V and 4 bases from J, with 9 bases in between. The CDR3 sequence is 14 residues long. The germline V gene encodes CDR1 SGHKS and CDR2 YYEKEE (reference sequence). As processed by the authors: By means of reference gene primer amplification, nucleated cell counts were estimated. Here immunoSEQ multiplex PCR was the method, and the copy in TCRdb shows in-frame clones only, minus some. That table supplies the V and J calls and clone size; D and trimming were determined from the DNA. The sample lists a few hundred thousand clones, 80% to 90% occurring once.

The chain uses TRBV5-5 and TRBJ1-5; no clear D gene. Sequencing input: PBMCs or T cells enriched from blood (not recorded which). The TCR comes from a woman younger than 45 who had recovered from COVID-19. CDR3 amino acids: CASSLRTGNQPQHF. The CDR3 nucleotides are TGTGCCAGCAGCTTGCGGACGGGGAATCAGCCCCAGCATTTT.